Listed below are T cell receptor beta chains from one sample, sequenced in a study of T cell changes during pregnancy in multiple sclerosis. Repertoires were generated with immunoSEQ multiplex PCR, while TCRdb's copy carries only in-frame clones and drops some. The top ten hold roughly 1% of the sample, which has just under 45,000 clones, 96% seen once. The sequencing here drew on peripheral blood, taken in the second trimester of pregnancy. The receptors derive from a female donor with multiple sclerosis, enrolled in a pregnancy study. CDR3s include the opening cysteine and the closing phenylalanine or tryptophan. A D gene is named only where the DNA matches it firmly. A clone size is listed for some rows: how often the clone was seen (once, few, many), or a class if it is expanded.

j_call d_call v_call clone_size cdr3_aa cdr3_nt
TRBJ2-3 NA TRBV19 NA CASTKHGERTDTQYF TGTGCCAGTACCAAGCATGGGGAGCGCACAGATACGCAGTATTTT
TRBJ2-7 TRBD1 TRBV5-1 NA CASRTSTGTGVYEQYF TGCGCCAGCAGAACATCCACCGGGACAGGGGTATACGAGCAGTACTTC
TRBJ1-1 NA TRBV19 NA CASSMGGVKNTEAFF TGTGCCAGTAGTATGGGAGGGGTGAAGAACACTGAAGCTTTCTTT
TRBJ2-3 NA TRBV9 NA CASSVVPTSTDTQYF TGTGCCAGCAGCGTAGTACCTACGAGCACAGATACGCAGTATTTT
TRBJ2-7 TRBD2 TRBV6-5 NA CASSTSGYDYEQYF TGTGCCAGCAGTACTAGCGGATACGACTACGAGCAGTACTTC
TRBJ1-2 NA TRBV7-9 NA CASSPHVGAFYGYTF TGTGCCAGCAGCCCCCATGTAGGGGCCTTCTATGGCTACACCTTC
TRBJ1-4 NA TRBV5-1 NA CASSLSWDLGEKLFF TGCGCCAGCAGCTTGAGTTGGGACTTGGGTGAAAAACTGTTTTTT
TRBJ2-7 TRBD1 TRBV28 NA CASSGGQGYEQYF TGTGCCAGCAGTGGGGGACAGGGCTACGAGCAGTACTTC
TRBJ1-2 NA TRBV27 once CASSFTGGYYGYTF TGTGCCAGCAGTTTCACGGGGGGGTACTATGGCTACACCTTC
TRBJ2-4 NA TRBV28 once CASSLNRILNIQYF TGTGCCAGCAGTTTAAACAGGATATTAAACATTCAGTACTTC
TRBJ2-1 TRBD2 TRBV5-6 once CASSPSRGARYNEQFF TGTGCCAGCAGCCCCTCGCGGGGGGCGCGTTACAATGAGCAGTTCTTC
TRBJ2-5 NA TRBV6-5 NA CASSYSRETQYF TGTGCCAGCAGTTACTCGCGAGAGACCCAGTACTTC
TRBJ1-1 TRBD1 TRBV27 once CASSAPGGQGVTEAFF TGTGCCAGCAGTGCTCCCGGGGGACAGGGGGTCACTGAAGCTTTCTTT
TRBJ1-4 NA TRBV6-1 NA CASSGTLQGEKLFF TGTGCCAGCAGCGGGACTCTCCAGGGTGAAAAACTGTTTTTT
TRBJ2-1 NA TRBV12-2 NA CASIRCDEQFF TGTGCAAGTATCCGGTGCGATGAGCAGTTCTTC
TRBJ1-4 TRBD1 TRBV7-9 NA CASSLGEGQSEKLFF TGTGCCAGCAGCTTAGGAGAGGGACAGAGTGAAAAACTGTTTTTT
TRBJ2-5 NA TRBV6-4 NA CASSDPNTVETQYF TGTGCCAGCAGTGACCCCAACACCGTGGAGACCCAGTACTTC
TRBJ2-5 NA TRBV7-6 NA CASSLPGTQYF TGTGCCAGCAGCTTACCAGGGACCCAGTACTTC
TRBJ2-5 TRBD2 TRBV7-3 NA CASSLGLDKETQYF TGTGCCAGCAGCTTGGGACTAGATAAGGAGACCCAGTACTTC
TRBJ2-3 TRBD2 TRBV15 NA CATSRDPRLAGGIDTQYF TGTGCCACCAGCAGAGATCCCCGACTAGCGGGAGGGATAGATACGCAGTATTTT
TRBJ1-2 NA TRBV6-1 NA CASSSGFGGYTF TGTGCCAGCAGTTCAGGGTTCGGCGGCTACACCTTC
TRBJ1-1 TRBD1 TRBV7-9 NA CASSPDRAEAFF TGTGCCAGCAGCCCTGACAGGGCTGAAGCTTTCTTT
TRBJ2-1 TRBD1 TRBV4-3 NA CASSQGGQVGDEQFF TGCGCCAGCAGCCAAGGGGGACAGGTGGGGGATGAGCAGTTCTTC
TRBJ1-4 NA TRBV4-3 once CASSQDRQGWEKLFF TGCGCCAGCAGCCAAGATCGGCAGGGTTGGGAAAAACTGTTTTTT
TRBJ1-5 NA TRBV6-5 NA CASSQRSNQPQHF TGTGCCAGCTCCCAGAGGAGCAATCAGCCCCAGCATTTT
TRBJ1-2 NA TRBV19 NA CASTDEGVKDYGYTF TGTGCCAGTACTGATGAGGGGGTAAAGGACTATGGCTACACCTTC
TRBJ2-7 NA TRBV6-5 NA CASSYGGGRGAYEQYF TGTGCCAGCAGTTACGGAGGGGGGAGGGGGGCGTACGAGCAGTACTTC
TRBJ2-1 TRBD2 TRBV4-2 NA CASSQEAGGPPYNEQFF TGTGCCAGCAGCCAAGAAGCGGGAGGGCCCCCCTACAATGAGCAGTTCTTC
TRBJ1-3 NA TRBV30 NA CAWSYIGGAGNTIYF TGTGCCTGGAGTTATATTGGGGGCGCGGGAAACACCATATATTTT
TRBJ2-1 NA TRBV11-2 NA CASSLDSPGHGIFF TGTGCCAGCAGCTTAGATTCTCCGGGACATGGTATATTCTTC
TRBJ2-1 TRBD2 TRBV7-2 NA CASSRGTSGRNEQFF TGTGCCAGCAGCCGCGGGACTAGCGGTCGCAATGAGCAGTTCTTC
TRBJ1-2 NA TRBV5-3 NA CARSLDRVGGYTF TGTGCCAGAAGCTTGGACAGGGTGGGCGGCTACACCTTC
TRBJ1-2 NA TRBV14 NA CASSQGLRGRGYTF TGTGCCAGCAGCCAAGGCCTCCGGGGGAGAGGCTACACCTTC
TRBJ1-4 NA TRBV9 NA CASSPRGGAINEKLFF TGTGCCAGCAGCCCCCGAGGAGGGGCTATTAATGAAAAACTGTTTTTT
TRBJ1-1 NA TRBV7-3 NA CASSLQSGPTEAFF TGTGCCAGCAGCTTACAATCAGGCCCCACTGAAGCTTTCTTT
TRBJ1-1 NA TRBV27 NA CASSLWRWNTEAFF TGTGCCAGCAGTTTATGGAGGTGGAACACTGAAGCTTTCTTT
TRBJ2-1 TRBD1 TRBV6-4 NA CASSDGQGTYNEQFF TGTGCCAGCAGTGACGGACAGGGGACCTACAATGAGCAGTTCTTC
TRBJ2-2 TRBD1 TRBV18 once CATRARGQNTGELFF TGTGCCACCCGAGCGAGGGGGCAGAACACCGGGGAGCTGTTTTTT
TRBJ2-7 TRBD1 TRBV27 once CASSRDSYEQYF TGTGCCAGCAGCCGGGACAGCTACGAGCAGTACTTC
TRBJ2-7 NA TRBV5-1 NA CASSLQGHSNEQYF TGCGCCAGCAGCTTGCAGGGCCACTCGAACGAGCAGTACTTC
TRBJ1-3 NA TRBV25-1 NA CASSGRGSGNTIYF TGTGCCAGCAGTGGGAGGGGCTCTGGAAACACCATATATTTT
TRBJ2-3 TRBD1 TRBV6-1 NA CASSGGQGVGWSYDTQYF TGTGCCAGCAGTGGGGGACAGGGGGTCGGTTGGTCCTATGATACGCAGTATTTT